This TCR beta chain is from a study of T cell repertoires in cytomegalovirus infection. Overall study: Based on public TCR beta signatures, there were indications of CMV infection and of a matching HLA type.

The study's findings and limits: CMV-specific TCR beta clonotypes restricted by HLA-C dominated the ex vivo response.

Via MiXCR, TCRdb re-called the reads, giving one row per CDR3 protein. The sample holds a few hundred thousand distinct CDR3 sequences, roughly 25% seen once. This clonotype has ten or more counts. Its target is not known. Per germline, CDR1 SGHTA and CDR2 FQGNSA. The V gene lost 1 base and the J gene lost 10 bases, with 16 bases spanning the gap. The CDR3 spans 14 residues. The source of this sequence is a human donor in good health (CMV status not recorded). Some clones in this sample may be carry-over from other donors' samples. The chain recombines TRBV7-2 with TRBJ1-1, with a possible D match to TRBD1 (5 bases). Specimen: cultured PBMCs, collected from culture after CMV antigen stimulation. The CDR3 is CASSLVGGGGGAFF. The DNA for the CDR3 is TGTGCCAGCAGCTTAGTTGGCGGGGGTGGGGGAGCTTTCTTT.